The 5 T cell receptor beta chains reported below all come from one sample, sequenced in a study of T cells in Graves' hyperthyroidism and ophthalmopathy. TCR beta CDR3 region amplification was performed from RNA transcripts. HTBI primers drove first-round RT-PCR of the TCR CDR3. TCRdb processed the multiplex PCR reads anew with MiXCR; each CDR3 protein has one entry. The sample consists of some 600,000 distinct CDR3 sequences, about 45% of them appearing once. The sequenced sample consisted of peripheral blood or thyroid tissue (not recorded which). The receptors stem from a woman between 18 and 30 years old with Graves' hyperthyroidism.

V is TRBV10-3 and J is TRBJ2-7; 9 nucleotides agree with TRBD2. The CDR3 has 13 residues. Germline assignment: CDR1 ENHRY and CDR2 SYGVKD. V lost 4 bases, J lost 4 bases, and 2 bases stayed unmatched. In nucleotides, the CDR3 is TGTGCCATCAGTGTAGCGGGGGAATACGAGCAGTACTTC. Residues: CAISVAGEYEQYF.

The CDR3: CAMTSGENSYEQYF. CDR3 nucleotide sequence: TGTGCCATGACTAGCGGGGAAAACTCCTACGAGCAGTACTTC. The chain combines TRBV10-3 with TRBJ2-7, with TRBD2 matching 11 bases. The germline V gene encodes CDR1 ENHRY and CDR2 SYGVKD. Trimming cost V 9 bases and J 0 bases; bases outside gene matches: 4. This CDR3 contains 14 residues.

CDR3 protein: CASSQDGYTNYGYTF. The CDR3 coding sequence is TGCGCCAGCAGCCAAGACGGATACACTAACTATGGCTACACCTTC. The chain uses TRBV4-3 and TRBJ1-2; D is uncertain. V dropped 0 bases and J dropped 0 bases, with 8 bases sitting between them. Germline loops: CDR1 LGHNA, CDR2 YSLEER. The CDR3 is 15 residues long.

Many counts were recorded for this clonotype. The rearrangement links TRBV10-3 to TRBJ1-2; D unclear. V lost 3 bases and J 7 bases, leaving 15 bases between the germline ends. CDR1 is ENHRY, CDR2 SYGVKD, per germline. This CDR3 has 14 residues. This CDR3 reads CAISEPAGLSGYTF. The CDR3 DNA is TGTGCCATCAGTGAACCTGCAGGTCTTAGTGGCTACACCTTC.

This chain connects TRBV15 to TRBJ1-5; D may be TRBD1 (6 bases). V was shortened by 3 bases and J by 11 bases, with 17 bases between the two germline ends. CDR3 length: 14 amino acids. Germline CDR1 and CDR2: LNHNV and YYDKDF (reference sequence). Here the CDR3 DNA reads TGTGCCACCAGCAGCTCGGACAGCCTTAGGACCCAGCATTTT. It codes for CATSSSDSLRTQHF.